The 10 T cell receptor beta chains below all came from one sample that was sequenced in a study of blood T cell repertoires in COVID-19. This table comes from immunoSEQ multiplex PCR, and its TCRdb copy is limited to in-frame clones, with some not included. The sample shows around 180,000 clones, around three quarters of them seen only once. Sequenced sample: PBMCs or T cells enriched from blood (not recorded which). The receptors shown here come from a woman between 45 and 65 years old with acute COVID-19.

The chain combines TRBV24-1 with TRBJ2-1, with 7 bases fitting TRBD1. This CDR3 spans 12 amino acids. Germline V CDR1 and CDR2: KGHDR, SFDVKD. V trimming: 7 bases; J trimming: 7 bases; junction bases outside the gene matches: 3. The CDR3 here is CATSTQGNEQFF. The CDR3 region has the DNA TGTGCCACCAGCACACAGGGGAATGAGCAGTTCTTC.

The rearrangement uses TRBV2 and TRBJ2-6; D unresolved. In germline, CDR1 is SNHLY, CDR2 FYNNEI. V was clipped by 6 bases and J by 3 bases, with 12 bases between them. The CDR3 extends over 15 amino acids. The CDR3 nucleotides read TGTGCCAGCAGCGTCAGGCTATTTGGGGCCAACGTCCTGACTTTC. As protein: CASSVRLFGANVLTF.

In its sample, this clone was seen a few times. The V call is TRBV7-2, the J call TRBJ1-2, with TRBD1 matching over 7 bases. With V trimmed by 3 bases and J by 10 bases, 11 bases remained unmatched. The length of the CDR3 is 14 residues. Per germline, CDR1 SGHTA and CDR2 FQGNSA. This chain's CDR3 is CASSLSVTGANYTF. Here the CDR3 DNA reads TGTGCCAGCAGCTTGAGCGTAACAGGGGCCAACTACACCTTC.

This sequence joins TRBV7-8 and TRBJ1-1; D is undetermined. The germline CDR1 and CDR2 sequences are SGHVS and FQNEAQ. The CDR3 totals 16 residues. Trimming cost V 1 base and J 1 base, with 13 bases left between them. CDR3: CASSLGVSAANTEAFF. In DNA form, the CDR3 reads TGTGCCAGCAGCTTAGGGGTCTCGGCGGCGAACACTGAAGCTTTCTTT.

This clone was recorded at least ten times. Other DNA sequences from this sample encode an identical CDR3 as well. The J gene is TRBJ1-5, the V gene TRBV5-1, with TRBD1 matching over 7 bases. Germline-derived CDR1 and CDR2 are SGHRS and YFSETQ. V gave up 5 bases and J gave up 0 bases; unmatched junction bases: 5. There are 15 residues in the CDR3. CDR3 sequence reads: CASSRTGDSNQPQHF. The CDR3 nucleotides read TGCGCCAGCAGTCGTACAGGGGATAGCAATCAGCCCCAGCATTTT.

The chain combines TRBV27 with TRBJ2-5; TRBD2 matches 8 bases. CDR1 is MNHEY and CDR2 is SMNVEV in the germline V gene (reference sequence). CDR3 size: 13 residues. The V and J ends lost 5 bases and 4 bases, in that order; junction bases with no gene match: 3. DNA of the CDR3: TGTGCCAGCAGTAACGGGGGGGGAGAGACCCAGTACTTC. It codes for CASSNGGGETQYF.

The V and J genes are TRBV18 and TRBJ1-1, with 8 bases lining up with TRBD1. The CDR3 loop spans 14 amino acids. V was clipped by 3 bases and J by 4 bases; unmatched bases: 4. Germline CDR1 and CDR2: KGHSH and LQKENI. In nucleotides, the CDR3 is TGTGCCAGCTCACCGACGACAGGGGCCACTGAAGCTTTCTTT. It codes for CASSPTTGATEAFF.

The chain carries TRBV6-5 and TRBJ2-1, with D hard to call. The CDR3 is made up of 11 amino acids. The germline V gene has CDR1 MNHEY and CDR2 SVGAGI. V was cut by 2 bases and J by 10 bases, with 6 bases left in between. The CDR3, as DNA: TGTGCCAGCAGTTACGACACGGAGCAGTTCTTC. Encoded protein: CASSYDTEQFF.

This chain joins TRBV7-2 and TRBJ1-3; D is uncertain. The V gene's germline CDR1 is SGHTA and CDR2 FQGNSA. CDR3 length: 15 residues. The V gene lost 1 base and the J gene lost 0 bases, with 7 bases spanning the gap. The CDR3 loop is CASSLVESSGNTIYF. The CDR3 DNA follows: TGTGCCAGCAGCTTAGTGGAGAGCTCTGGAAACACCATATATTTT.

V gene TRBV2 combines with J gene TRBJ2-1; D may be TRBD2 (6 bases). Germline CDR1 is SNHLY and CDR2 is FYNNEI. V was trimmed by 7 bases and J by 6 bases, leaving 16 bases between them. The CDR3 is 14 amino acids. The CDR3 loop is CASIRLASFNEQFF. In DNA, the CDR3 is TGTGCCAGCATTCGGCTAGCGTCTTTCAATGAGCAGTTCTTC.